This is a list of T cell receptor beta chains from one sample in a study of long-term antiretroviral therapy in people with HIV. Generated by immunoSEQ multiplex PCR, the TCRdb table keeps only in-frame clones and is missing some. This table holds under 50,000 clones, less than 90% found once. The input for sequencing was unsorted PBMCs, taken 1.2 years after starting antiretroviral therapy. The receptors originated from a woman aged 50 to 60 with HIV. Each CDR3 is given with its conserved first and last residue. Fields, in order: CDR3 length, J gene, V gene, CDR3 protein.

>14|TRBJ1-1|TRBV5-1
CASSALTGNTEAFF
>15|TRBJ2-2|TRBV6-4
CASSDGQGHTGELFF
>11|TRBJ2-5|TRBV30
CAWSGQGAQYF
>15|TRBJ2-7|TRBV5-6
CASSPRGPPRGEQYF
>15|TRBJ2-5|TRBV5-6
CASSLKATRGETQYF
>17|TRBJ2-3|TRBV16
CASSVAPGGVATDTQYF
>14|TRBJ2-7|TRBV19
CASSLSSGYYEQYF
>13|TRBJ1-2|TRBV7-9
CASSLDVDYGYTF
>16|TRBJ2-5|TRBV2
CASISTSGGAWETQYF
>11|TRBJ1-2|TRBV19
CASRYPGPVTF
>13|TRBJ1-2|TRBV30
CAWSAGPRYGYTF
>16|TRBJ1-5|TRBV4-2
CASSQVLTGESQPQHF
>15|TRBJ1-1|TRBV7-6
CASSATTGVNTEAFF
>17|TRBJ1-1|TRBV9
CASSKHQGLTGNTEAFF
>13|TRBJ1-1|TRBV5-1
CASLNWPGAEAFF
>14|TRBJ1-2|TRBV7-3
CASSLRAGVYGYTF
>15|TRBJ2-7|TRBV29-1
CSVDQFEGSSYEQYF
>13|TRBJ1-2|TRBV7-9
CASSQWDRGGYTF
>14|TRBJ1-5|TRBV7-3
CASSASGGNQPQHF
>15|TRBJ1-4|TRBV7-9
CASSQSALTNEKLFF
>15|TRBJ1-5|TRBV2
CASSERGVGNQPQHF
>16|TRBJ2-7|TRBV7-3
CASSLGSWTGGDEQYF
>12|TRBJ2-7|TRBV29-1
CSVLGGFYEQYF
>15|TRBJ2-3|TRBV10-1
CASNRGDSYTDTQYF
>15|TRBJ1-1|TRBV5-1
CASSLFGGRNTEAFF
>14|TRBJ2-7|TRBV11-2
CASSPGLALREQYF
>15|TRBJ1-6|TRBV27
CASSFSVQGFSPLHF
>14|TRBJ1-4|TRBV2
CASSEDRTNEKLFF
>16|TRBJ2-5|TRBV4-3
CASTPALAGGQETQYF
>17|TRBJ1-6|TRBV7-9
CASSPDPGQKFNSPLHF
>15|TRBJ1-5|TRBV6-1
CASSGEAGTYQPQHF
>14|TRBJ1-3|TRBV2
CASSDRGPGNTIYF
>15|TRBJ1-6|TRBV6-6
CASSWAIAAGSPLHF
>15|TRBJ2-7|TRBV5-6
CASSLVQGEGYEQYF
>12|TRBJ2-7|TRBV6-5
CASSETRYEQYF
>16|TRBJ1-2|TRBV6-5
CASSSRDPPRPYGYTF
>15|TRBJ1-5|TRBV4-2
CASSQLTDSNQPQHF
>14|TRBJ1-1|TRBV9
CASSVEGVGTEAFF
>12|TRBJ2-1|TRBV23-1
CAGKTGSPEQFF
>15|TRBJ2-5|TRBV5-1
CASSNLGNPQETQYF
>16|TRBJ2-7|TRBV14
CASSPRTGGISYEQYF